This T cell receptor (beta chain) was documented in a study of early T cells in non-severe SARS-CoV-2 infection. MiXCR, run by TCRdb on the 5' RACE reads, gives a single entry per CDR3 protein. This sample has around 50,000 distinct CDR3 sequences; 5.5% to 7.5% occur once, and the top ten carry 3.5% to 4%. This clonotype has at least ten counts. Input material: whole blood. The clonotype was recovered from an adult who was a healthcare worker with PCR-confirmed SARS-CoV-2 infection or an uninfected control (not recorded which).

The CDR3 DNA is TGTGCCAGCAGTCTAGCGGGGCTCCTTACAGATACGCAGTATTTT. Its translation: CASSLAGLLTDTQYF. V gene TRBV9 combines with J gene TRBJ2-3; 9 bases line up with TRBD2. V dropped 5 bases and J dropped 3; count of bases not matched to a gene: 7. There are 15 residues in the CDR3. Germline CDR1 reads SGDLS; CDR2 reads YYNGEE.